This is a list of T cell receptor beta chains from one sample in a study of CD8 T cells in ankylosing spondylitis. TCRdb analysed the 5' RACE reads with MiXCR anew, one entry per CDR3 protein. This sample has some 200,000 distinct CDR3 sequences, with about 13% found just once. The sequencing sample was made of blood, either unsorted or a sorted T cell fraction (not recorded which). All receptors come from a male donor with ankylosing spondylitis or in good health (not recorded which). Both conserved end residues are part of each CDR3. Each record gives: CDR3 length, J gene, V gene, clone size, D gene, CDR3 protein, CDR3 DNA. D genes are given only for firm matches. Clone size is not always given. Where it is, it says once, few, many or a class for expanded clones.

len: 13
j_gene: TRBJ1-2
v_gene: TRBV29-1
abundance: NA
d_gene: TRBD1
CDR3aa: CSVPRQGGYGYTF
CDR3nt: TGCAGCGTTCCCCGACAGGGAGGCTATGGCTACACCTTC

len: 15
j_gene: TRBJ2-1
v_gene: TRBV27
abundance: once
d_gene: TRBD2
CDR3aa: CASSFAGSGRNEQFF
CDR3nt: TGTGCCAGCAGTTTCGCAGGTAGCGGGAGGAATGAGCAGTTCTTC

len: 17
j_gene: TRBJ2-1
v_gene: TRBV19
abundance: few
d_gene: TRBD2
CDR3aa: CASSPFGRGEFNNEQFF
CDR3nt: TGTGCCAGTAGTCCATTCGGGCGGGGGGAGTTTAACAATGAGCAGTTCTTC

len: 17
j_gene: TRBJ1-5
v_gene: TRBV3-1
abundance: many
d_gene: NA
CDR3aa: CASSFGPARRSNQPQHF
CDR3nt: TGTGCCAGCAGCTTTGGGCCAGCCAGGCGGAGCAATCAGCCCCAGCATTTT

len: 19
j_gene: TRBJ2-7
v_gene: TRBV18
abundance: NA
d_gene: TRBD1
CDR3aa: CASSPWTGGEPLPTYEQYF
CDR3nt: TGTGCCAGCTCACCATGGACAGGGGGCGAACCTCTCCCTACCTACGAGCAGTACTTC

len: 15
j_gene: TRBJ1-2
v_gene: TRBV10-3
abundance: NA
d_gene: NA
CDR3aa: CAISETSFRGHGYTF
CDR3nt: TGTGCCATCAGTGAGACCAGTTTCAGGGGTCATGGCTACACCTTC

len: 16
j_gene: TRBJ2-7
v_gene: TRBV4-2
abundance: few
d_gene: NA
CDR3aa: CASSQVKRFSSYEQYF
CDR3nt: TGTGCCAGCAGCCAAGTGAAGCGGTTCAGCTCCTACGAGCAGTACTTC

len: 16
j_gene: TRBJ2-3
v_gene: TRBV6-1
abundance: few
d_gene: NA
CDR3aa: CASSLTRQVVTDTQYF
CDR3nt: TGTGCCAGCAGTCTAACGAGACAGGTCGTCACAGATACGCAGTATTTT

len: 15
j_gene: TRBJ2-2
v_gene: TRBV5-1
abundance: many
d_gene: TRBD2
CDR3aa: CASSSIAGNTGELFF
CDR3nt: TGCGCCAGCAGCTCCATAGCGGGGAACACCGGGGAGCTGTTTTTT

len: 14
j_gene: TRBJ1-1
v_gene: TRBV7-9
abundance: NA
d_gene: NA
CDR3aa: CASSSPTGYTEAFF
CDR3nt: TGTGCCAGCAGCTCGCCGACAGGATACACTGAAGCTTTCTTT

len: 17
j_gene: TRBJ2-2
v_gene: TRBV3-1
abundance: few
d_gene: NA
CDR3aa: CASSQDPPDTNTGELFF
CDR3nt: TGTGCCAGCAGCCAAGATCCACCGGACACGAACACCGGGGAGCTGTTTTTT

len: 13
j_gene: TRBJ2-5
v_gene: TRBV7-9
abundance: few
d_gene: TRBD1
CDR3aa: CASSSGGRETQYF
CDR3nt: TGTGCCAGCAGCTCAGGGGGCCGGGAGACCCAGTACTTC

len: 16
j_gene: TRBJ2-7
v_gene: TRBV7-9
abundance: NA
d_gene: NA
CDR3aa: CASSLRRGQSPYEQYF
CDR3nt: TGTGCCAGCAGCTTGCGGAGGGGCCAGAGCCCCTACGAGCAGTACTTC

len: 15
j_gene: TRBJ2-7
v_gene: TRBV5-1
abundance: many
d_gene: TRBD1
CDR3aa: CASSWGQGAGNEQYF
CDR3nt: TGCGCCAGCAGCTGGGGACAGGGGGCGGGAAACGAGCAGTACTTC

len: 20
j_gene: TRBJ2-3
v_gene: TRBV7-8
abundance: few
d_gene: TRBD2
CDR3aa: CASLPPGETSGSIGTDTQYF
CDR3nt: TGTGCCAGCCTCCCCCCGGGGGAGACTAGCGGGAGTATCGGCACAGATACGCAGTATTTT

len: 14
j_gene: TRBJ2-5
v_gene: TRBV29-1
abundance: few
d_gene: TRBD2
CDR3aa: CSVDGLAAQETQYF
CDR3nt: TGCAGCGTTGACGGACTAGCGGCACAAGAGACCCAGTACTTC